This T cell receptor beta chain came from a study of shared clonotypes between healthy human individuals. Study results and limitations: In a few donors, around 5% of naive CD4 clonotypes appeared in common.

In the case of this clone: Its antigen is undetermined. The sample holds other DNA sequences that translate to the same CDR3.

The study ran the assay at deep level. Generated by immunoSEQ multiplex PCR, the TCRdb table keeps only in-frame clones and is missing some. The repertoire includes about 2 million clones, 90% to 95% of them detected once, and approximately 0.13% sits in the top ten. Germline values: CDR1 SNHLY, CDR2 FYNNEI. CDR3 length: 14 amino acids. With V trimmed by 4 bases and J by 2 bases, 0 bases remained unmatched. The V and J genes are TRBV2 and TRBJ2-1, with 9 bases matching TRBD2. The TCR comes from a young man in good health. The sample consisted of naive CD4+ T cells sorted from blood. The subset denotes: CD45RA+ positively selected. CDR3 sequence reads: CASSGLAAYNEQFF. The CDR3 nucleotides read TGTGCCAGCAGTGGACTAGCGGCCTACAATGAGCAGTTCTTC.